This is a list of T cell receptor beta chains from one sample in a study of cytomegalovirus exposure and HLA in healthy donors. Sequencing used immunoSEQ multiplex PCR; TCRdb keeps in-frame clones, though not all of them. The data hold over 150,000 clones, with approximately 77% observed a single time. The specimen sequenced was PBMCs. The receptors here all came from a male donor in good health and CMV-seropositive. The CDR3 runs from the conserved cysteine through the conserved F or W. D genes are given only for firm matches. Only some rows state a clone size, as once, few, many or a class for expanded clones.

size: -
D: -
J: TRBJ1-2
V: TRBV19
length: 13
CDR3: CASSIRQPYGYTF
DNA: TGTGCCAGTAGTATCCGACAGCCCTATGGCTACACCTTC

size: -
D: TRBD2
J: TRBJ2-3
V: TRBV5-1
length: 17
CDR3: CASSILAGGPSTDTQYF
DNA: TGCGCCAGCAGTATCTTAGCGGGGGGGCCGAGCACAGATACGCAGTATTTT

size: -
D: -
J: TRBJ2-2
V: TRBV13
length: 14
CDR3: CASIGAGDTGELFF
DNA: TGTGCCAGCATCGGCGCAGGGGACACCGGGGAGCTGTTTTTT

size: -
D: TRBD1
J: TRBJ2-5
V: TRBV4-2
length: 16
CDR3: CASSPSTGGRQETQYF
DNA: TGTGCCAGCAGCCCCTCGACAGGGGGCCGACAAGAGACCCAGTACTTC

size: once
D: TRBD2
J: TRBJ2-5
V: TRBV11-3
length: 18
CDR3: CASSLGGVGTSTKETQYF
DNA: TGTGCCAGCAGCTTAGGAGGTGTTGGGACTAGCACTAAAGAGACCCAGTACTTC

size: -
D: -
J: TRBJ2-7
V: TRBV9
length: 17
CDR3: CASSQTGQGQLAYEQYF
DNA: TGTGCCAGCAGCCAAACCGGCCAGGGACAATTAGCCTACGAGCAGTACTTC

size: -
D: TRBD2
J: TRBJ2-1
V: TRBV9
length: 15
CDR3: CASSALAGGWYEQFF
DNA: TGTGCCAGCAGCGCCCTAGCGGGGGGCTGGTATGAGCAGTTCTTC

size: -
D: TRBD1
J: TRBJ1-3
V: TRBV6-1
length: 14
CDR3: CASRTQGARNTISF
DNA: TGTGCCAGCAGGACACAGGGGGCGCGGAACACCATATCTTTT

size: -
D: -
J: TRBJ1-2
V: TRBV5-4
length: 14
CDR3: CASSPPRGEGGYTF
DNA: TGTGCCAGCAGTCCCCCTCGTGGGGAGGGAGGCTACACCTTC

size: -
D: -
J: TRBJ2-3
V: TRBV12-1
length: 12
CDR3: CASGPSTDTQYF
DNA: TGTGCCAGCGGGCCTAGCACAGATACGCAGTATTTT

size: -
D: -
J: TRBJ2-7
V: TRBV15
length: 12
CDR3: CATSPTGYEQYF
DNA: TGTGCCACCAGCCCGACAGGCTACGAGCAGTACTTC

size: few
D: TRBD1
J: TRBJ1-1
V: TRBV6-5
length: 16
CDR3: CASSYSGRDRGTEAFF
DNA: TGTGCCAGCAGTTACTCGGGACGGGACAGGGGCACTGAAGCTTTCTTT

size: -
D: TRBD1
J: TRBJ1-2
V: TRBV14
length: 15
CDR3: CASSRLPGQGSAYTF
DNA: TGTGCCAGCAGCCGTTTACCGGGACAGGGGTCGGCCTACACCTTC

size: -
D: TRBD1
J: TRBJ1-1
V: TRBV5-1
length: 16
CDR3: CASSPRTGGRNTEAFF
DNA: TGCGCCAGCAGCCCGCGGACAGGGGGCCGGAACACTGAAGCTTTCTTT

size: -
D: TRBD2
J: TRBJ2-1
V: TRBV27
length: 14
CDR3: CVVGVAGGYNEQFF
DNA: TGTGTCGTCGGGGTAGCGGGGGGTTACAATGAGCAGTTCTTC

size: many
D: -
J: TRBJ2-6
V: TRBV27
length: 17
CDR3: CASRSFGVTSGANVLTF
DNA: TGTGCCAGCAGATCTTTTGGAGTCACCTCTGGGGCCAACGTCCTGACTTTC

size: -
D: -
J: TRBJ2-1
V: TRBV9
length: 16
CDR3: CASSLGQQGTYNEQFF
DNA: TGTGCCAGCAGCTTAGGGCAACAGGGTACCTACAATGAGCAGTTCTTC

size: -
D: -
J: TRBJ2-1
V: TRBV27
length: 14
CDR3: CASRLGSTYNEQFF
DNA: TGTGCCAGCCGACTAGGGTCTACCTACAATGAGCAGTTCTTC

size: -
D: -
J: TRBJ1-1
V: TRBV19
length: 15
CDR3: CASSIGTGWNTEAFF
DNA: TGTGCCAGTAGTATAGGCACAGGGTGGAACACTGAAGCTTTCTTT

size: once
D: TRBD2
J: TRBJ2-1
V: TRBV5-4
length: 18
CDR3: CASSLGPGLAGGRNEQFF
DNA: TGTGCCAGCAGCTTGGGCCCTGGACTAGCGGGGGGCCGTAATGAGCAGTTCTTC

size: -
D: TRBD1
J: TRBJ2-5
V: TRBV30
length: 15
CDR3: CASRQGSQVGETQYF
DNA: TGTGCCAGCCGACAGGGGTCTCAGGTCGGAGAGACCCAGTACTTC

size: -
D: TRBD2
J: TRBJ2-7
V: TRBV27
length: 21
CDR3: CASSSLGGGPETRGESYEQYF
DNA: TGTGCCAGCAGTTCACTCGGGGGCGGGCCTGAAACGCGGGGGGAGTCCTACGAGCAGTACTTC

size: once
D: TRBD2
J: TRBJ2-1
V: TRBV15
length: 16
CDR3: CATSRESSGGPNEQFF
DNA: TGTGCCACCAGCAGAGAATCCAGCGGGGGACCAAATGAGCAGTTCTTC

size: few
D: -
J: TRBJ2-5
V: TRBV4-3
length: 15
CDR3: CASSLLGGEPETQYF
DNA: TGCGCCAGCAGCCTCCTCGGCGGGGAACCCGAGACCCAGTACTTC

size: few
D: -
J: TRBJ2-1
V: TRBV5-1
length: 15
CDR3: CASSLVQVGSNEQFF
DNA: TGCGCCAGCAGCTTGGTTCAGGTCGGATCCAATGAGCAGTTCTTC

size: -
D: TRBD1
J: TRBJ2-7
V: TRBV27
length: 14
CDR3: CASSPLGQGVEQYF
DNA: TGTGCCAGCAGCCCCCTGGGACAGGGGGTCGAGCAGTACTTC

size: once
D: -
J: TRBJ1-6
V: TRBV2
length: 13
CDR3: CASSDREDSPLHF
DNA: TGTGCCAGCAGTGACAGGGAAGACTCACCCCTCCACTTT

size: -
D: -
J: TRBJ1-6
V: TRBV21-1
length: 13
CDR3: CANHRGRHSPLHF
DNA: TGTGCCAACCACAGGGGTCGACATTCACCCCTCCACTTT

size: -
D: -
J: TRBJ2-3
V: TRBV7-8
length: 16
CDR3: CASSSGLALGSDTQYF
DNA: TGTGCCAGCAGCTCCGGACTGGCTTTGGGATCAGATACGCAGTATTTT

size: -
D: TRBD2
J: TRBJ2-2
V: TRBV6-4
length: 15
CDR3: CASTLTSGNTGELFF
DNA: TGTGCCAGCACCCTGACTAGCGGTAACACCGGGGAGCTGTTTTTT

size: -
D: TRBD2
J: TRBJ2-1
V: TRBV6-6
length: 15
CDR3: CASNPSGGASNEQFF
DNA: TGTGCCAGCAACCCTAGCGGGGGGGCCTCAAATGAGCAGTTCTTC

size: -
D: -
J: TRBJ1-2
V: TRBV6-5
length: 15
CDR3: CASRPVTDRSYGYTF
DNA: TGTGCCAGCAGACCCGTAACTGACAGATCCTATGGCTACACCTTC

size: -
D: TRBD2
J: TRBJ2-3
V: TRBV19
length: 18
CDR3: CASSIRGLAGASTDTQYF
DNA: TGTGCCAGTAGTATTAGGGGACTAGCGGGGGCCAGCACAGATACGCAGTATTTT

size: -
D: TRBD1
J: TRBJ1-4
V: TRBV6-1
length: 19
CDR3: CASSEGDRSDPGQNEKLFF
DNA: TGTGCCAGCAGTGAAGGGGACAGGTCCGATCCCGGCCAGAATGAAAAACTGTTTTTT

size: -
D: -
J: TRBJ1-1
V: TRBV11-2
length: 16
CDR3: CASSPNLGGRVTEAFF
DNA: TGTGCCAGCAGCCCGAACCTTGGGGGCCGGGTCACTGAAGCTTTCTTT

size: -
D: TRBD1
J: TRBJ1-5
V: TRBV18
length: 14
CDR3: CASSSRQGGRPQHF
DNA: TGTGCCAGCTCATCAAGACAGGGGGGAAGGCCCCAGCATTTT

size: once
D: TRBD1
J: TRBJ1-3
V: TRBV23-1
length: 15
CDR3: CASSPTGGIGNTIYF
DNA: TGCGCCAGCAGCCCGACAGGGGGCATTGGAAACACCATATATTTT

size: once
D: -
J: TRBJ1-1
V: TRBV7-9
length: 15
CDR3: CASSYAGTQNTEAFF
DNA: TGTGCCAGCAGCTACGCCGGGACACAGAACACTGAAGCTTTCTTT

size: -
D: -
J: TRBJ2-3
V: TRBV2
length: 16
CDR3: CASPVSVAPAKDTQYF
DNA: TGTGCCAGCCCGGTATCGGTAGCCCCGGCGAAAGATACGCAGTATTTT

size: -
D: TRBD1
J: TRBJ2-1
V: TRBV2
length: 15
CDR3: CASKEGTGGVDEQFF
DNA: TGTGCCAGCAAAGAGGGGACAGGGGGCGTCGATGAGCAGTTCTTC

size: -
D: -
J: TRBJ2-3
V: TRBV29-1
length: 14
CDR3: CSVDRAQGPDTQYF
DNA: TGCAGCGTTGACCGGGCCCAGGGCCCAGATACGCAGTATTTT

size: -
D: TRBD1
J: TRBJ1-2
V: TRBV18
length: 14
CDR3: CASSPGDRASGYTF
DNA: TGTGCCAGCTCACCGGGCGACAGGGCCTCTGGCTACACCTTC

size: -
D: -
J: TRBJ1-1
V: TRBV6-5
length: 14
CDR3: CASTLSQGNTEAFF
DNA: TGTGCCAGCACCTTATCACAGGGGAACACTGAAGCTTTCTTT

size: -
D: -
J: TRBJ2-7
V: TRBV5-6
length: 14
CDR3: CASSLYSFTYEQYF
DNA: TGTGCCAGCAGCTTGTACAGTTTTACTTACGAGCAGTACTTC

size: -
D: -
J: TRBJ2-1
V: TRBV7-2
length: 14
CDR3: CASSLRGGGNEQFF
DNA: TGTGCCAGCAGCCTGCGTGGGGGCGGGAATGAGCAGTTCTTC

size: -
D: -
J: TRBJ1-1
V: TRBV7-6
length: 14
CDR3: CASSLSPGNTEAFF
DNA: TGTGCCAGCAGCTTATCGCCGGGGAACACTGAAGCTTTCTTT

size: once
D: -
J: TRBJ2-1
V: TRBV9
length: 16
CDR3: CASSVGGGADYNEQFF
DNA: TGTGCCAGCAGCGTAGGTGGGGGGGCTGACTACAATGAGCAGTTCTTC